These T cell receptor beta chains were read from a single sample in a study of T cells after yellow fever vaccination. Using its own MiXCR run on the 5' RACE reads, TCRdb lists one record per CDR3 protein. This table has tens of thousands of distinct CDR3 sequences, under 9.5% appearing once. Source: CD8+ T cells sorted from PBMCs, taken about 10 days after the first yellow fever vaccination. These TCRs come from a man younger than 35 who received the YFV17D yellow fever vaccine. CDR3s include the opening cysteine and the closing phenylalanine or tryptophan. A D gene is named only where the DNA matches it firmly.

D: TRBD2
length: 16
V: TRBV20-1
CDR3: CSARDPTSGLTDTQYF

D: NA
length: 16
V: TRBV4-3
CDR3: CASSQDREGSGNTIYF

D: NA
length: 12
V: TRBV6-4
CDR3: CASEGVSGELFF

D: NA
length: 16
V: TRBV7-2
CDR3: CASTYPETGSWGEAFF

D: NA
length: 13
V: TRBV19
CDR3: CASSTLGDTEAFF

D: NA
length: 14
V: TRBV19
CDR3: CASSISRRDQPQHF

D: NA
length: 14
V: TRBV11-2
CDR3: CASSPPTGDTEAFF

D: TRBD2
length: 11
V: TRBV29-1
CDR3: CSEGLAGEQFF

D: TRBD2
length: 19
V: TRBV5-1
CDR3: CASSLVARLAGGAPYEQYF

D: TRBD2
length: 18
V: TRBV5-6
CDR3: CASSSGTSGGVWEETQYF

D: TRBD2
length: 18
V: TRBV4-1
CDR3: CASSQIRLSGLAGNREFF

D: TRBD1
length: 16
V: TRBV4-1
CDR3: CASSHDQGVYDYGYTF

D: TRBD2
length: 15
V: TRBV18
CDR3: CASSPSGGLVNEQFF

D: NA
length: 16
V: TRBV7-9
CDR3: CASSPLGGGRTDTQYF

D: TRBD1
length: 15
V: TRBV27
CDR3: CASSADSSGGDTQYF

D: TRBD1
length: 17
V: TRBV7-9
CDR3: CASSLTDRGTHNSPLHF

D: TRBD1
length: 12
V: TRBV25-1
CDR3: CASQTGDDEQFF

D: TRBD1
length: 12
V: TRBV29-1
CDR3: CSAGTGVDTQYF

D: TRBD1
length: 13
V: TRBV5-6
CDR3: CASSMGQGYEQYF

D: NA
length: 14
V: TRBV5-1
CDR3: CASSSAGVGTEAFF

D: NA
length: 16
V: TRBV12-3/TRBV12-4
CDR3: CASSLISGSSYNEQFF

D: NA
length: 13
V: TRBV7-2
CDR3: CASSLEKNYGYTF

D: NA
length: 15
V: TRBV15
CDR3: CATSRVASGANVLTF

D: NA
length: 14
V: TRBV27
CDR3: CASSLTTGASPLHF

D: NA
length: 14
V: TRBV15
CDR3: CATSREFWGDTQYF

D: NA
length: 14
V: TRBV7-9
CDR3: CASSPDGEAQPQHF

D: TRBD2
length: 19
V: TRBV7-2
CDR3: CASSGRGLAGESSYNEQFF

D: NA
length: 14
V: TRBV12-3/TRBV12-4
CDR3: CASSLGGVAQPQHF

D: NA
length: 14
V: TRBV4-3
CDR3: CASRKTGEFYEQYF

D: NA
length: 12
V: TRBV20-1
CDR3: CSARPGVYEQYF

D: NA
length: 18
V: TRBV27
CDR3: CASSWDVRGALNTGELFF

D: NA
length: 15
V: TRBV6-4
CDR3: CASSDSSAAYNEQFF

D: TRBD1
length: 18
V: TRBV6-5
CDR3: CASIVSTPGQGHSYEQYF

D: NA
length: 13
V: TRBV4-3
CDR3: CASSPPDSYEQYF

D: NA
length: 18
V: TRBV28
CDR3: CASTEGGGTSSPYNEQFF

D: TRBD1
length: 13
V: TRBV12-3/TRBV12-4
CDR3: CASSSGGELEQYF

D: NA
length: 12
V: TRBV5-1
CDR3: CASSWGAGELFF

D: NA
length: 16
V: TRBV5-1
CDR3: CASSLAQVGPNYGYTF

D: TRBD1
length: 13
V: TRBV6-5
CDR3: CASSTTGNYGYTF

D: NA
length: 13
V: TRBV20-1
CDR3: CSASPGSLSEQYF

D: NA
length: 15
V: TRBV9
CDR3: CASSRNTLAYNEQFF

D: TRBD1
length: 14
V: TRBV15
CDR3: CATSGTGSYNEQFF

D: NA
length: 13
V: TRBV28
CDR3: CASSPGANYGYTF

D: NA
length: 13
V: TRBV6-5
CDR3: CASNPTPDTEAFF

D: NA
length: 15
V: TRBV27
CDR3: CASRPSAAKGNTIYF

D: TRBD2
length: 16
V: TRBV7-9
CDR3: CASSSSGTAGPDTQYF

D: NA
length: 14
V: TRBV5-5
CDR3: CASSLSIMNTEAFF

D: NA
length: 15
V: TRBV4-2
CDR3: CASSQERQIYNEQFF

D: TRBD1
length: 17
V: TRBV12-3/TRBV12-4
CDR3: CASSGTGSYLMDYGYTF

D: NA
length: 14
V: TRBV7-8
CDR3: CASSLYGASETQYF

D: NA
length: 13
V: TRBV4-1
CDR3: CASSPTEVLEAFF

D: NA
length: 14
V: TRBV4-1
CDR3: CASSQGGYGTEAFF

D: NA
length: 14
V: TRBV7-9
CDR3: CASSSRTENEKLFF

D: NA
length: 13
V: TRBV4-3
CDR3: CASVGKGRTEAFF

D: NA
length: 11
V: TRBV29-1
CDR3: CSVSRTAEAFF

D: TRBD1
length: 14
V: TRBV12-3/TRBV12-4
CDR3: CASRGQGRDYGYTF

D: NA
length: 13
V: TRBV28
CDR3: CASSFLESGELFF

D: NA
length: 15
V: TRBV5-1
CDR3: CASSLGWGADQPQHF

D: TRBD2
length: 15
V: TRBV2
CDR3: CASSSGTSFEETQYF